This passage covers 16 T cell receptor beta chains from one sample sequenced in a study of blood T cell repertoires in COVID-19. Clones were sequenced by immunoSEQ multiplex PCR, and TCRdb holds only the in-frame ones, with some missing. The repertoire consists of around 40,000 clones, with around 86% occurring once and the leading ten covering 24%. The sample was peripheral blood. The receptors derive from a man aged 45-65 years with active or convalescent COVID-19.

The rearrangement links TRBV4-2 to TRBJ2-7; the match to TRBD2 covers 9 bases. The junction had 10 bases not matched to a gene; V was cut back by 4 bases and J by 9 bases. The CDR3 has 14 amino acids. CDR1 is LGHNA, CDR2 YNFKEQ, per germline. The CDR3 reads CASSRGLALGGQYF. The CDR3 DNA reads as TGTGCCAGCAGCCGGGGACTAGCACTTGGGGGGCAGTACTTC.

The rearrangement joins TRBV2 to TRBJ1-4; D perhaps matches TRBD1 (6 bases). Germline CDR1 is SNHLY and CDR2 is FYNNEI. V was cut by 2 bases and J by 7 bases, with 11 bases left in between. This CDR3 has 14 residues. CDR3 sequence: CASSENREGEKLFF. CDR3 DNA sequence: TGTGCCAGCAGTGAAAACAGGGAGGGTGAAAAACTGTTTTTT. Complete variable domain (other parts from reference TRBV2 and TRBJ1-4): EPEVTQTPSHQVTQMGQEVILRCVPISNHLYFYWYRQILGQKVEFLVSFYNNEISEKSEIFDDQFSVERPDGSNFTLKIRSTKLEDSAMYFCASSENREGEKLFFGSGTQLSVL.

The V gene is TRBV5-1, the J gene TRBJ1-2, with D possibly matching TRBD1 (6 bases). The ends were cut back, 5 bases at V and 3 bases at J, with 20 bases in the middle. The CDR3 runs to 16 residues. Germline CDR1 and CDR2: SGHRS and YFSETQ. CDR3 sequence (DNA): TGCGCCAGCAGTTATCGGTTGGGGGCGCGAGACTATGGCTACACCTTC. Encoded protein: CASSYRLGARDYGYTF.

This clone was seen once. The chain links TRBV30 to TRBJ2-3; TRBD2 agrees at 7 bases. The J segment lost 4 bases and the V segment lost 0 bases, leaving 4 bases of the junction unmatched. The CDR3 extends over 14 amino acids. Germline CDR1 is GTSNPN and CDR2 is SVGIG (reference sequence). As DNA, the CDR3 is TGTGCCTGGAGTGTCGGCCGGGAGGCAGATACGCAGTATTTT. Translation: CAWSVGREADTQYF.

This rearrangement joins TRBV6-5 to TRBJ1-2; tentative D call: TRBD1 (5 bases). The germline V gene encodes CDR1 MNHEY and CDR2 SVGAGI. The CDR3 totals 15 residues. With 2 bases removed from V and 3 bases from J, the gap between germline ends came to 13 bases. CDR3 protein: CASSYGQGNYYGYTF. CDR3 nucleotide sequence: TGTGCCAGCAGTTACGGGCAGGGTAACTACTATGGCTACACCTTC.

Only one count was recorded for this clone. V and J are TRBV19 and TRBJ1-2, with D perhaps TRBD1 (6 bases). The CDR3 is made up of 13 amino acids. The V gene lost 3 bases and the J gene lost 5 bases, with 10 bases spanning the gap. Germline CDR1 is LNHDA and CDR2 is SQIVND (reference sequence). The CDR3 nucleotides are TGTGCCAGTAGTATGGTGGGGGCTTATGGCTACACCTTC. Amino acid sequence: CASSMVGAYGYTF.

V usage is TRBV21-1 and J usage is TRBJ2-3; TRBD2, the table's D call, was not compared with the DNA. TRBV21-1 constitutes a pseudogene. The CDR3 spans 18 residues. CDR3 sequence reads: CASIGLAGGCGNTDTQYF. The CDR3 DNA is TGTGCCAGCATCGGACTAGCGGGAGGATGTGGGAACACAGATACGCAGTATTTT.

The chain links TRBV5-4 to TRBJ2-3; 10 bases line up with TRBD2. Germline trimming cut 6 bases from V and 0 bases from J; bases unmatched to any gene: 10. This CDR3 comprises 17 residues. Germline loops: CDR1 SGHNT, CDR2 YYREEE (reference sequence). CDR3 nucleotides: TGTGCCAGCAACACGGCCGTTAGCGGGAGGAGCACAGATACGCAGTATTTT. Amino acids: CASNTAVSGRSTDTQYF.

The chain uses TRBV10-1 and TRBJ2-7; tentative D call: TRBD2 (7 bases). Germline CDR1 reads WNHNN; CDR2 reads SYGVQD (reference sequence). The CDR3 length is 14 residues. Between the trimmed V and J ends, which lost 6 bases and 2 bases, there was a span of 14 bases. This chain's CDR3 is CASSGGGETYEQYF. In nucleotides, the CDR3 is TGCGCCAGCAGCGGAGGGGGGGAGACCTACGAGCAGTACTTC.

The CDR3 region has the DNA TGTGCCAGCAGCGAAAAGGCAGGCAATTTCTATGGCTACACCTTC. Translated: CASSEKAGNFYGYTF. V usage is TRBV14 and J usage is TRBJ1-2; no reliable D call. Germline CDR1 reads SGHDN; CDR2 reads FVKESK. V lost 5 bases, J lost 4 bases, and 17 bases lay in between. The CDR3 covers 15 residues.

This chain joins TRBV23-1 and TRBJ2-7; TRBD1 agrees at 8 bases. TRBV23-1 is an open reading frame whose function is uncertain. V was pared by 6 bases and J by 2 bases, with 15 bases of the junction left unmatched. CDR3 length equals 17 residues. CDR3 nucleotides: TGCGCCAGCAGCCGACTTAGGACAGGGTTTGGGGCCTACGAGCAGTACTTC. Residues: CASSRLRTGFGAYEQYF.

The CDR3 reads CASSLGTPNYEQYF. The CDR3, as DNA: TGTGCCAGCAGCCTCGGGACTCCAAACTACGAGCAGTACTTC. V usage is TRBV14 and J usage is TRBJ2-7, with a possible D match to TRBD2 (6 bases). This CDR3 has 14 residues. The V end was cut by 4 bases, the J end by 3 bases, with 13 bases between. The germline V gene has CDR1 SGHDN and CDR2 FVKESK.

The chain links TRBV19 to TRBJ1-5; TRBD1 aligns across 11 bases. The CDR3 has 16 amino acids. Germline trimming cut 5 bases from V and 6 bases from J; bases unmatched to any gene: 9. CDR1 is LNHDA, CDR2 SQIVND, per germline (reference sequence). The CDR3 loop reads CASSLLPGQGGQPQHF. The CDR3 DNA is TGTGCCAGTAGTCTTCTACCGGGACAGGGGGGTCAGCCCCAGCATTTT.

Comment on this clone: This sample includes further DNA sequences coding for the same CDR3. The chain combines TRBV3-1 (or the pseudogene TRBV3-2) with TRBJ1-6, with 9 bases that match TRBD1. Germline CDR1 is LGHDT and CDR2 is YNNKEL (reference sequence). V lost 1 base and J lost 10; bases outside the gene matches: 2. The CDR3 loop spans 14 amino acids. CDR3 coding DNA: TGTGCCAGCAGCCAAGGACAGGGGGGGTCACCCCTCCACTTT. It translates to CASSQGQGGSPLHF.

The rearrangement joins TRBV19 to TRBJ2-7, with a tentative D call TRBD1 (6 bases). Trimming left V 4 bases short and J 1 base short, with 11 bases between. The germline V gene has CDR1 LNHDA and CDR2 SQIVND (reference sequence). The CDR3 is made up of 14 amino acids. The CDR3 here is CASSTAQGSYEQYF. Written as DNA, the CDR3 is TGTGCCAGTAGTACCGCCCAGGGGTCCTACGAGCAGTACTTC. Looking up the rest from reference TRBV19 and TRBJ2-7 gives the full variable domain: DGGITQSPKYLFRKEGQNVTLSCEQNLNHDAMYWYRQDPGQGLRLIYYSQIVNDFQKGDIAEGYSVSREKKESFPLTVTSAQKNPTAFYLCASSTAQGSYEQYFGPGTRLTVT.

The chain combines TRBV7-6 with TRBJ2-3; TRBD2 is a possible D gene (6 bases). Trimming left V 5 bases short and J 1 base short, with 19 bases between. The CDR3 spans 17 residues. Germline-derived CDR1 and CDR2 are SGHVS and FNYEAQ. This CDR3 reads CASSLVGWGVRTDTQYF. The DNA of the CDR3 is TGTGCCAGCAGCCTCGTAGGTTGGGGGGTCCGCACAGATACGCAGTATTTT. The whole variable domain, remainder taken from reference TRBV7-6 and TRBJ2-3, is GAGVSQSPRYKVTKRGQDVALRCDPISGHVSLYWYRQALGQGPEFLTYFNYEAQQDKSGLPNDRFSAERPEGSISTLTIQRTEQRDSAMYRCASSLVGWGVRTDTQYFGPGTRLTVL.